What follows is one T cell receptor beta chain and its context. Method: immunoSEQ multiplex PCR; TCRdb's copy keeps in-frame clones and lacks some. The sample lists 540,000 or so clones, 70% to 80% occurring once. The data belong to a study of shared T cell receptors in the human thymus. Germline V gene lookup returns CDR1 SGHAT and CDR2 FQNNGV. This CDR3 is built from 11 residues. V dropped 0 bases and J dropped 13 bases, with 9 bases sitting between them. The data also belong to a second study, concerning human thymus T cells. From that report: All donors were healthy Finnish infants who were undergoing corrective surgery to treat congenital heart defects. From resections taken during corrective heart surgery, the thymus tissue was obtained. Thymic and blood repertoires seemed to show skewed V and J gene use. Unrelated people showed highly overlapping thymic repertoires, related research reported.

Input material: thymocytes. This sequence joins TRBV11-2 and TRBJ1-2; D is perhaps TRBD1 (5 bases). This receptor was taken from a boy under three years old with a congenital heart defect. The CDR3 region has the DNA TGTGCCAGCAGCTTAGACAGGGTTACCACCTTC. This sequence encodes CASSLDRVTTF. Filled out from reference TRBV11-2 and TRBJ1-2, the complete variable domain reads EAGVAQSPRYKIIEKRQSVAFWCNPISGHATLYWYQQILGQGPKLLIQFQNNGVVDDSQLPKDRFSAERLKGVDSTLKIQPAKLEDSAVYLCASSLDRVTTFGSGTRLTVV.